The rows below give T cell receptor beta chains drawn from one sample of a study of cytomegalovirus exposure and HLA in healthy donors. Libraries were prepared by immunoSEQ multiplex PCR; TCRdb keeps only in-frame clonotypes and omits some of them. The sample has fewer than 120,000 clones, around 79% seen once. Material for sequencing was PBMCs. These receptors were taken from a woman in her twenties or thirties in good health and CMV-seronegative. The CDR3 runs from the conserved cysteine through the conserved F or W. The D gene is left open where the match is weak. Clone size is shown for a subset of rows, as once, few, many or a class of expanded clone.

cdr3_length j_call clone_size v_call d_call cdr3_nt cdr3_aa
15 TRBJ2-3 NA TRBV4-3 NA TGCGCCAGCAGCCAAAATAGCGAATACACAGATACGCAGTATTTT CASSQNSEYTDTQYF
14 TRBJ2-7 NA TRBV27 TRBD1 TGTGCCAGCAGTTTATCCCGTAGACAGGGCCTTGAGTACTTC CASSLSRRQGLEYF
16 TRBJ1-4 NA TRBV4-2 TRBD1 TGTGCCAGCAGCCAGGCCGGGACAGGGAATAATGAAAAACTGTTTTTT CASSQAGTGNNEKLFF
18 TRBJ2-7 NA TRBV25-1 NA TGTGCCAGCAGCTCATCCACGGACAGATCCCCTAGCTCCTACGAGCAGTACTTC CASSSSTDRSPSSYEQYF
13 TRBJ2-7 once TRBV29-1 NA TGCAGCGTTGTTTCCGGTTTTACCTACGAGCAGTACTTC CSVVSGFTYEQYF
14 TRBJ1-1 NA TRBV7-9 TRBD1 TGTGCCAGCAGCTCCGACAGGGTGAACACTGAAGCTTTCTTT CASSSDRVNTEAFF
13 TRBJ2-7 NA TRBV2 TRBD1 TGTGCCAGCAGAGACGGACAGGGATACGAGCAGTACTTC CASRDGQGYEQYF
13 TRBJ2-7 NA TRBV5-1 TRBD2 TGCGCCAGCTCGACTAGCGGGAGTGGAGAGCAGTACTTC CASSTSGSGEQYF
14 TRBJ2-7 NA TRBV2 NA TGTGCCAGCAGTGAAGCCCACAGCTCCTACGAGCAGTACTTC CASSEAHSSYEQYF
9 TRBJ1-2 NA TRBV29-1 NA TGCAGCGAGGGGGATGGCTACACCTTC CSEGDGYTF
15 TRBJ2-3 NA TRBV30 NA TGTGCCTGGAACGCCGGGTTGCGATCCACAGATACGCAGTATTTT CAWNAGLRSTDTQYF
15 TRBJ1-1 NA TRBV6-5 TRBD1 TGTGCCAGCAGTTACGCGACAGGGGGGGAGACTGAAGCTTTCTTT CASSYATGGETEAFF
16 TRBJ2-5 NA TRBV6-6 TRBD2 TGTGCCAGCAGAGTCCCGGGACTAGCGGGGGAAGAGACCCAGTACTTC CASRVPGLAGEETQYF
15 TRBJ2-1 few TRBV6-6 TRBD2 TGTGCCAGCATCCCGCTAGCGGGGGGCGACAATGAGCAGTTCTTC CASIPLAGGDNEQFF
14 TRBJ2-1 once TRBV30 NA TGTGCCTGGACGGTCCTCAGGGAATACAATGAGCAGTTCTTC CAWTVLREYNEQFF